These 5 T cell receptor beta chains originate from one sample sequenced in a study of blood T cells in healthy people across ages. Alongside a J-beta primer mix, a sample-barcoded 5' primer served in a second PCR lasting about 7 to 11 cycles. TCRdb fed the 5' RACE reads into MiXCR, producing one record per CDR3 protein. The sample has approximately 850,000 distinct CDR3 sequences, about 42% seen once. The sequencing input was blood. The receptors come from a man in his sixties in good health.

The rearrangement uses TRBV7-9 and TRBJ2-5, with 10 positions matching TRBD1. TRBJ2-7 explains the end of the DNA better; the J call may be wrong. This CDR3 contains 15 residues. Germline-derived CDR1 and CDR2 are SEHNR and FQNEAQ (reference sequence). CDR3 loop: CASSFSGTGDNEQYF. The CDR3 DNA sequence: TGTGCCAGCAGCTTTTCCGGGACAGGGGACAACGAGCAGTACTTC.

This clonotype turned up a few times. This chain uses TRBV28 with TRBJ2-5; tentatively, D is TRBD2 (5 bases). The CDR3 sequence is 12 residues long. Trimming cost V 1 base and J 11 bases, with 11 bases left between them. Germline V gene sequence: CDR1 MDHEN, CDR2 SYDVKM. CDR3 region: CASSLFTGEQYF. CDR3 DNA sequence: TGTGCCAGCAGTTTATTCACTGGGGAGCAGTACTTC.

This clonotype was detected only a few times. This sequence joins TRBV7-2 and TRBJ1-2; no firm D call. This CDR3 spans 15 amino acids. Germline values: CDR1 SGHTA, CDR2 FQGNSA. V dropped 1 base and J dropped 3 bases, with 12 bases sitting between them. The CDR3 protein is CASSLGLEPHYGYTF. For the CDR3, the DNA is TGTGCCAGCAGCTTAGGATTGGAGCCCCACTATGGCTACACCTTC. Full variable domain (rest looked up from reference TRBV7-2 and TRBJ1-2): GAGVSQSPSNKVTEKGKDVELRCDPISGHTALYWYRQSLGQGLEFLIYFQGNSAPDKSGLPSDRFSAERTGGSVSTLTIQRTQQEDSAVYLCASSLGLEPHYGYTFGSGTRLTVV.

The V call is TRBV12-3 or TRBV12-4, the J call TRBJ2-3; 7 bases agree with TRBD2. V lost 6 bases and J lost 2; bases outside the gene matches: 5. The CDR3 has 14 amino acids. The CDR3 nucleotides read TGTGCCAGCAGCCGGGACTACGACACAGATACGCAGTATTTT. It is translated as CASSRDYDTDTQYF.

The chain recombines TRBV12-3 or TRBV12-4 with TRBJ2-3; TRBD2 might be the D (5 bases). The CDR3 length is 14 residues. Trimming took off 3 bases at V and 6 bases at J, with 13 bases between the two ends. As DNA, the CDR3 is TGTGCCAGCAGTTTCGAGATAGCGTACGATACGCAGTATTTT. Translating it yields CASSFEIAYDTQYF.